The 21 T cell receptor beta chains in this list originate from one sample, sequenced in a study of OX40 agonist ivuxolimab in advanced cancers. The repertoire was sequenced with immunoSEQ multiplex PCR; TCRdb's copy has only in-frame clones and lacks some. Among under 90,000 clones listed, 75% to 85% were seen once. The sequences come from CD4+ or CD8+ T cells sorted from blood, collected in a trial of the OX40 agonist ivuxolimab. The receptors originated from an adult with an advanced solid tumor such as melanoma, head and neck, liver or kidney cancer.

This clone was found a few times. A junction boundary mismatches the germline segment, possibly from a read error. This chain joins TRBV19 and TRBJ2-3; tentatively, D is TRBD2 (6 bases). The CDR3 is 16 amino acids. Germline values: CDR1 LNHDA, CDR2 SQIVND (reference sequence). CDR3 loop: CASSLDGGAPTDTQYF. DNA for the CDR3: TGTGCCAGTAGTCTAGACGGAGGGGCCCCCACAGATACGCAGTATTTT.

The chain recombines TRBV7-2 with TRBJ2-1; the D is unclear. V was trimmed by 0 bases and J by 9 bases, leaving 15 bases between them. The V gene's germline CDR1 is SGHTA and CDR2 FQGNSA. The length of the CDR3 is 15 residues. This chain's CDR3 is CASSLALPGRTEQFF. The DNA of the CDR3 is TGTGCCAGCAGCTTAGCGCTCCCCGGTCGTACTGAGCAGTTCTTC.

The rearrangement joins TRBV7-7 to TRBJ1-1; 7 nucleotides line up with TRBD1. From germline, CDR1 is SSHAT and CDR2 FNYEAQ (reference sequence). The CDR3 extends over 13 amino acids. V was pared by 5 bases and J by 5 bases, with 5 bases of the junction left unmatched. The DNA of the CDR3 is TGTGCCAGCAGCCTGACAGGGTCTACTGAAGCTTTCTTT. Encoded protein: CASSLTGSTEAFF.

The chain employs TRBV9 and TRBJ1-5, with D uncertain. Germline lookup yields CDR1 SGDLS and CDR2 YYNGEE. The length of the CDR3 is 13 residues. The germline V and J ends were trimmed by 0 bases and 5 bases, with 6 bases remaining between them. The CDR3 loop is CASSVEEDQPQHF. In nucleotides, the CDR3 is TGTGCCAGCAGCGTAGAAGAGGATCAGCCCCAGCATTTT.

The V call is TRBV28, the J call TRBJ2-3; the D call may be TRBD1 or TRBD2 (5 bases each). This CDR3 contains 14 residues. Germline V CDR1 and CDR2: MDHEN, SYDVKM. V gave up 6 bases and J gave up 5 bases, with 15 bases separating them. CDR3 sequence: CASSPGTYQDTQYF. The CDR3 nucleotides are TGTGCCAGCAGCCCAGGGACCTACCAAGATACGCAGTATTTT.

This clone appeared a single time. This CDR3 reads CASSFSATTEYMNTEAFF. CDR3 nucleotide sequence: TGTGCCAGCAGTTTTAGCGCCACAACCGAGTACATGAACACTGAAGCTTTCTTT. This chain uses TRBV27 with TRBJ1-1, with no clear D. The CDR3 sequence is 18 residues long. V dropped 3 bases and J dropped 0 bases, with 20 bases sitting between them. The germline gives CDR1 MNHEY, CDR2 SMNVEV (reference sequence).

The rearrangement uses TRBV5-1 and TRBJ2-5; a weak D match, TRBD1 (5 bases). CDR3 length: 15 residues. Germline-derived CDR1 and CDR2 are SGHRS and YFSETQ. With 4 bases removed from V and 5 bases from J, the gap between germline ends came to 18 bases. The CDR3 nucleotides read TGCGCCAGCAGCAGTCAGGACACGAGTAGGGAGACCCAGTACTTC. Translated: CASSSQDTSRETQYF.

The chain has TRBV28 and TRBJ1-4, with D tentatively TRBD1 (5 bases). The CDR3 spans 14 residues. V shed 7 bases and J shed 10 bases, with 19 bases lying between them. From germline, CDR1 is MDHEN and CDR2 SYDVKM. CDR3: CASNYGRGSGKLFF. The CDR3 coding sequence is TGTGCCAGCAATTATGGGAGGGGATCTGGAAAACTGTTTTTT.

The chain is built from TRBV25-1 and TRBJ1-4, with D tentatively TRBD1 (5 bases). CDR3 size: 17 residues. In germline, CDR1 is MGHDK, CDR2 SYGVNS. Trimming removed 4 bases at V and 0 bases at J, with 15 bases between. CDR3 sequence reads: CASSVPIGVATNEKLFF. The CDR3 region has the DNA TGTGCCAGCAGTGTCCCAATAGGGGTTGCAACTAATGAAAAACTGTTTTTT.

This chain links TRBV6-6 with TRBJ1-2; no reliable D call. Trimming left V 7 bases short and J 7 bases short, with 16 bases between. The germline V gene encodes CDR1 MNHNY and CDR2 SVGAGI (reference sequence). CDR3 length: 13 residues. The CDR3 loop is CASNHKGPSGYTF. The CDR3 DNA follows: TGTGCCAGCAACCATAAGGGCCCCTCTGGCTACACCTTC.

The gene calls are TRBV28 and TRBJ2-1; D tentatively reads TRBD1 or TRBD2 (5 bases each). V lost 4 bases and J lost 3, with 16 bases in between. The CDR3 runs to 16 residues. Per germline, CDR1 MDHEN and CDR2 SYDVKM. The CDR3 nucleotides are TGTGCCAGCAGTTCCCCCGGGGCTGGGATCTACAATGAGCAGTTCTTC. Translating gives CASSSPGAGIYNEQFF.

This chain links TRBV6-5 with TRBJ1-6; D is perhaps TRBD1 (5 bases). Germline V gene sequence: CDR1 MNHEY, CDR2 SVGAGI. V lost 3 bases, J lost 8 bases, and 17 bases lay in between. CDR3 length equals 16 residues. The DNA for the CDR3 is TGTGCCAGCAGTTATGGGGCAGGGCCTTCGCATTCACCCCTCCACTTT. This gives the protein CASSYGAGPSHSPLHF.

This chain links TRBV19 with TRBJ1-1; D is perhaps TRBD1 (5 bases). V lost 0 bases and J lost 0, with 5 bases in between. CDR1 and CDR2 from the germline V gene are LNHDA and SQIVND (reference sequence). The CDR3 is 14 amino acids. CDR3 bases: TGTGCCAGTAGTATAGAGGGACTGAACACTGAAGCTTTCTTT. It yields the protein CASSIEGLNTEAFF.

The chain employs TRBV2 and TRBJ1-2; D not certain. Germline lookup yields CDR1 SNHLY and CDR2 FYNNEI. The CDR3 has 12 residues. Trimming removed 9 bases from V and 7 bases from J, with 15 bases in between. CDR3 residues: CARPVQFPGYTF. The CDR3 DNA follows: TGTGCCAGACCCGTCCAGTTTCCTGGCTACACCTTC.

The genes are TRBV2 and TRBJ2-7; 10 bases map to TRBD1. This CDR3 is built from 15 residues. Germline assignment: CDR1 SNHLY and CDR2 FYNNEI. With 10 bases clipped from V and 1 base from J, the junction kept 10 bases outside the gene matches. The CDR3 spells CANLVRQGASYEQYF. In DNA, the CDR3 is TGTGCCAACCTAGTCAGACAGGGGGCATCCTACGAGCAGTACTTC.

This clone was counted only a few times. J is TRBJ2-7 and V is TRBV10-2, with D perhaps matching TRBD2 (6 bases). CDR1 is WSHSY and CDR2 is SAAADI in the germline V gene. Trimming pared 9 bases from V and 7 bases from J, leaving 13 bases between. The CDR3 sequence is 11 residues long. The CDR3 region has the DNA TGCGCCAGTGGGGGAGGCGGGGAGCAGTACTTC. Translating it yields CASGGGGEQYF.

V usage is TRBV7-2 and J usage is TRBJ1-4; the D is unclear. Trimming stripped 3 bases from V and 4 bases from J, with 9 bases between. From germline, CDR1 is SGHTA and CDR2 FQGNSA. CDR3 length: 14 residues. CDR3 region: CASSFGLHNEKLFF. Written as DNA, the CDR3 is TGTGCCAGCAGCTTCGGGCTCCATAATGAAAAACTGTTTTTT.

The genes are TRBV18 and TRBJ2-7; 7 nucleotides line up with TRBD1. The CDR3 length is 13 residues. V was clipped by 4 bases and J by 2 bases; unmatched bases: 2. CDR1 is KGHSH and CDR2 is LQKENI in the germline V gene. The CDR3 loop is CASSLGQTYEQYF. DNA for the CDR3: TGTGCCAGCTCACTGGGACAGACCTACGAGCAGTACTTC.

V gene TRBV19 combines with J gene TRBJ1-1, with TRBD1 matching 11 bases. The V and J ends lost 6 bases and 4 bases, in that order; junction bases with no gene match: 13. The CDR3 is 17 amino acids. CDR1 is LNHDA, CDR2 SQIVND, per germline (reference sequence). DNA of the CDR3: TGTGCCAGTAGGTCCGGGACAGGGGGAATTGCGAGCACTGAAGCTTTCTTT. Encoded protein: CASRSGTGGIASTEAFF.

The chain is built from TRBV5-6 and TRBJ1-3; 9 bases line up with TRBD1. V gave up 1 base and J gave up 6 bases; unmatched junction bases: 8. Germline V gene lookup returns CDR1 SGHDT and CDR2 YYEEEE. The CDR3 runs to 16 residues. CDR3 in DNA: TGTGCCAGCAGCTTGTGGGGACAGGGCCCCTTAAACACCATATATTTT. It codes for CASSLWGQGPLNTIYF.

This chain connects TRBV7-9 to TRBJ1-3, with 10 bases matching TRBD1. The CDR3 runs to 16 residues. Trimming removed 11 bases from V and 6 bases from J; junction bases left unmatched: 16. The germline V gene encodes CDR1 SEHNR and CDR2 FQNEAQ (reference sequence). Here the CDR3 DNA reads TGTGCCTACCGAGCCTCGGACAGGGGGTTAGAAAACACCATATATTTT. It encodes CAYRASDRGLENTIYF.